This TCR beta chain was recorded in a study of T cells in Graves' hyperthyroidism and ophthalmopathy. About the research overall: Prior to any treatment, at the point of initial diagnosis, peripheral blood was collected.

TCR beta CDR3 region amplification was performed from RNA transcripts. The primer set for the first-round RT-PCR of the TCR CDR3 was HTBI. MiXCR was run by TCRdb on the multiplex PCR reads, yielding one entry per CDR3 protein. The data show roughly 500,000 distinct CDR3 sequences, around 15% seen once. Broader study findings: In validation, the model predicted ophthalmopathy. These predictions came a median about 6.5 months before onset.

Trimming took 3 bases from V and 6 from J, leaving 12 bases between them. Germline V gene sequence: CDR1 SGHTA, CDR2 FQGNSA. This CDR3 spans 15 amino acids. Enrolled ophthalmopathy patients presented with a Clinical Activity Score of at least 3, a NOSPECS grade of at least 4, and disease duration under 3 months. This clonotype has just a few counts. The target antigen is unknown. J is TRBJ1-6 and V is TRBV7-2; TRBD1 might be the D (6 bases). This clonotype was sampled from a woman in her 30s with Graves' ophthalmopathy. The sequenced sample consisted of blood. CDR3 nucleotides: TGTGCCAGCAGCTTCCGGGACACGCGTAATTCACCCCTCCACTTT. Encoded protein: CASSFRDTRNSPLHF.